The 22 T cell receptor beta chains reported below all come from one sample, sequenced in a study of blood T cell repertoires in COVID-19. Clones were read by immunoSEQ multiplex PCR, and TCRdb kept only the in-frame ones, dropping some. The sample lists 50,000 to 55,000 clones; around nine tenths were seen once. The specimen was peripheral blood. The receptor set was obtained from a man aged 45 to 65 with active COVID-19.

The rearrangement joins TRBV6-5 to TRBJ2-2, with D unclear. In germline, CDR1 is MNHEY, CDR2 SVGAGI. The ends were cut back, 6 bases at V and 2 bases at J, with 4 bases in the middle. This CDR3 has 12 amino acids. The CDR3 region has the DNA TGTGCCAGCAGCCATAACACCGGGGAGCTGTTTTTT. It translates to CASSHNTGELFF.

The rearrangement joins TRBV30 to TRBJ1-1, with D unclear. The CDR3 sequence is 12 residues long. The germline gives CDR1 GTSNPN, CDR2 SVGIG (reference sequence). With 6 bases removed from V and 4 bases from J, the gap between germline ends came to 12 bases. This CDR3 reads CACLRGLTEAFF. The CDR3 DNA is TGTGCCTGTTTGCGTGGGCTCACTGAAGCTTTCTTT.

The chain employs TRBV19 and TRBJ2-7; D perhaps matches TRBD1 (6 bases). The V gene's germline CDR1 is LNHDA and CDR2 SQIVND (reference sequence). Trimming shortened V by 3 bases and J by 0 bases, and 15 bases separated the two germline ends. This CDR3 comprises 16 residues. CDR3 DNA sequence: TGTGCCAGTAGTATTAACGCACAGGGAAGCTCCTACGAGCAGTACTTC. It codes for CASSINAQGSSYEQYF.

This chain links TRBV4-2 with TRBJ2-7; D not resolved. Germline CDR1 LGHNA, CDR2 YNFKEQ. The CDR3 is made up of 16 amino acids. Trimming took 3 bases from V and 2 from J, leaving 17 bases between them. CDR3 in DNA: TGTGCCAGCAGCCATAATCCCCACAGCATACCCTACGAGCAGTACTTC. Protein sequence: CASSHNPHSIPYEQYF.

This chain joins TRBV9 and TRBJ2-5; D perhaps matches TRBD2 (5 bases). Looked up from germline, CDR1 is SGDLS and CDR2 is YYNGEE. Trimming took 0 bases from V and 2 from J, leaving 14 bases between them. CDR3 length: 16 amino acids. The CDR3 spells CASSVGAGRLQETQYF. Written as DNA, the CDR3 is TGTGCCAGCAGCGTAGGGGCGGGCCGTCTACAAGAGACCCAGTACTTC.

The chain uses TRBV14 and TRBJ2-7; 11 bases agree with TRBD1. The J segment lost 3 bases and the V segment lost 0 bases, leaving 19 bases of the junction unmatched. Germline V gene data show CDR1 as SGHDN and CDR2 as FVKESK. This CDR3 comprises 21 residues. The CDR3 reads CASSQEIRLVTDRGRIYEQYF. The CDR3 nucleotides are TGTGCCAGCAGCCAAGAAATCCGACTCGTCACGGACAGGGGGCGAATCTACGAGCAGTACTTC.

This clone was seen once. CDR3 sequence (DNA): TGTGCCAGCAGCTTAGGGGTGCGTATCTCTGGGGCCAACGTCCTGACTTTC. Translating gives CASSLGVRISGANVLTF. The rearrangement links TRBV13 to TRBJ2-6; no reliable D call. The CDR3 runs to 17 residues. Germline-derived CDR1 and CDR2 are PRHDT and FYEKMQ (reference sequence). The V end was cut by 0 bases, the J end by 0 bases, with 9 bases between.

Here the CDR3 DNA reads TGTGCCAGCAGCTTACCCAGACAGGGGGCGCCGACAGATACGCAGTATTTT. This gives the protein CASSLPRQGAPTDTQYF. This chain joins TRBV7-2 and TRBJ2-3; the match to TRBD1 covers 10 bases. Germline V gene lookup returns CDR1 SGHTA and CDR2 FQGNSA. V was clipped by 2 bases and J by 3 bases; unmatched bases: 8. This CDR3 region has 17 residues.

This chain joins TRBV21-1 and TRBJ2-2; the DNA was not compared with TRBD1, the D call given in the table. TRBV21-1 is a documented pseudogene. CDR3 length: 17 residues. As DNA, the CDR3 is TGTGCCAGCAGCAAAGTCCCGGACAGAAAGAACACCGGGGAGCTGTTTTTT. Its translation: CASSKVPDRKNTGELFF.

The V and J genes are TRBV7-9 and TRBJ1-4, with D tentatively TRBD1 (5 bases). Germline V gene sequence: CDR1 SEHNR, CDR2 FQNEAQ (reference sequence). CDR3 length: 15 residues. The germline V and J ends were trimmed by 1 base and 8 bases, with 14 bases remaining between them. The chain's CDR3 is CASSLVSGNGEKLFF. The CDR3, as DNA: TGTGCCAGCAGCTTAGTTTCAGGGAATGGAGAAAAACTGTTTTTT.

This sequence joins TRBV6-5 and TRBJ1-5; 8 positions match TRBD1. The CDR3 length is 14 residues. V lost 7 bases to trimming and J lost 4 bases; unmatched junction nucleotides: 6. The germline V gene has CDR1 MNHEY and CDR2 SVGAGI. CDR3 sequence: CASKGQGWNQPQHF. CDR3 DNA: TGTGCCAGCAAAGGACAGGGTTGGAATCAGCCCCAGCATTTT.

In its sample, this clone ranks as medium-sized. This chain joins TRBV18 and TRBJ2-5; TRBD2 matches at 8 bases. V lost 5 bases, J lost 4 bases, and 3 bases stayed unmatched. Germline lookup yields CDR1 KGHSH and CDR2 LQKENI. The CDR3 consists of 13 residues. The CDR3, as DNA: TGTGCCAGCTCAGGACTAGCCGGAGAGACCCAGTACTTC. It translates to CASSGLAGETQYF.

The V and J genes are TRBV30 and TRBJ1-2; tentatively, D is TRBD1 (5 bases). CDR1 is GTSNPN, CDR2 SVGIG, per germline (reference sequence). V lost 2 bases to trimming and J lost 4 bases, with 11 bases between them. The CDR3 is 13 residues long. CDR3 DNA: TGTGCCTGGAGTCGGGGGACTTCCTATGGCTACACCTTC. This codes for CAWSRGTSYGYTF.

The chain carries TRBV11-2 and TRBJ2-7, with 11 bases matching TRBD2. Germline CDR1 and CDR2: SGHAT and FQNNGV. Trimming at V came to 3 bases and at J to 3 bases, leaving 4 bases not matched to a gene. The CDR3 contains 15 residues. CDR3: CASSFSLAGVYEQYF. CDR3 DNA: TGTGCCAGCAGCTTTTCACTAGCGGGAGTCTACGAGCAGTACTTC.

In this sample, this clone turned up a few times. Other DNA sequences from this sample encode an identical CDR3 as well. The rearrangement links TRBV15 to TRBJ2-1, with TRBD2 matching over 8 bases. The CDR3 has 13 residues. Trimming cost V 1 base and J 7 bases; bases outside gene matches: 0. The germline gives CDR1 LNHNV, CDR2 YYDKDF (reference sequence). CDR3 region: CATSRASGNEQFF. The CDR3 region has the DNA TGTGCCACCAGCAGAGCTAGCGGGAATGAGCAGTTCTTC. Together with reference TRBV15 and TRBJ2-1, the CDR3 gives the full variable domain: DAMVIQNPRYQVTQFGKPVTLSCSQTLNHNVMYWYQQKSSQAPKLLFHYYDKDFNNEADTPDNFQSRRPNTSFCFLDIRSPGLGDTAMYLCATSRASGNEQFFGPGTRLTVL.

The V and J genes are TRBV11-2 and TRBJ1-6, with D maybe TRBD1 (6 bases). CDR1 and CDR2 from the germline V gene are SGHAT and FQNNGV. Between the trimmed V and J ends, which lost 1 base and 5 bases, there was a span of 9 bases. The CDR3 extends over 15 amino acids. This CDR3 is CASSLGGQHNSPLHF. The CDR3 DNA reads TGTGCCAGCAGCTTAGGGGGGCAGCATAATTCACCCCTCCACTTT.

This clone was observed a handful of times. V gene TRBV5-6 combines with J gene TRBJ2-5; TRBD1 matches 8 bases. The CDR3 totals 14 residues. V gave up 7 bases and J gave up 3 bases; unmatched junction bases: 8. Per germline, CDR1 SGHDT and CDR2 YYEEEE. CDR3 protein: CASADRGEKETQYF. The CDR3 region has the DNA TGTGCCAGCGCTGACAGGGGAGAAAAAGAGACCCAGTACTTC.

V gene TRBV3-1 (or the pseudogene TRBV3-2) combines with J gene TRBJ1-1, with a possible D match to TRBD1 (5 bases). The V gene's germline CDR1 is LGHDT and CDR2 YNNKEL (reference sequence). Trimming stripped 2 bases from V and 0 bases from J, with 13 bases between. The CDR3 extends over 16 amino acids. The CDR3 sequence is CASSQRGGRVNTEAFF. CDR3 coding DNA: TGTGCCAGCAGCCAAAGGGGAGGCCGGGTGAACACTGAAGCTTTCTTT.

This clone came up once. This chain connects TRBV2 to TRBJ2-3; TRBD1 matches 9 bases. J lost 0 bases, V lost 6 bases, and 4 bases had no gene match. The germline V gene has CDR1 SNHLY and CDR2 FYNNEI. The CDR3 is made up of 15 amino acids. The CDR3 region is CASRGDRASTDTQYF. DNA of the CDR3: TGTGCCAGCAGGGGGGACAGGGCGAGCACAGATACGCAGTATTTT.

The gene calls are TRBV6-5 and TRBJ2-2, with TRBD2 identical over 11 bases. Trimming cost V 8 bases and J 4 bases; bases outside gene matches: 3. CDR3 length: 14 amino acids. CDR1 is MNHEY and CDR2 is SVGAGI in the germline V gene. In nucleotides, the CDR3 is TGTGCCAGCCAGACTAGCGGGATCACCGGGGAGCTGTTTTTT. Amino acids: CASQTSGITGELFF.

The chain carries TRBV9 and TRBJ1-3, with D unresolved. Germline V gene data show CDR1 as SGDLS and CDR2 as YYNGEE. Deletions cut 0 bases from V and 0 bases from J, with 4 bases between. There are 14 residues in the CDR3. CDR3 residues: CASSVVSSGNTIYF. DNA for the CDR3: TGTGCCAGCAGCGTAGTTAGCTCTGGAAACACCATATATTTT.

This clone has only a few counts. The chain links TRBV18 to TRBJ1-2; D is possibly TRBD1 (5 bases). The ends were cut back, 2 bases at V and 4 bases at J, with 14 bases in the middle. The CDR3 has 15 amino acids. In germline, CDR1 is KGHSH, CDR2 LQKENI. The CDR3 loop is CASSPNLGQGYGYTF. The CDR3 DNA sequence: TGTGCCAGCTCACCAAATTTGGGGCAGGGCTATGGCTACACCTTC.